This TCR beta chain derives from a study of blood T cell repertoires in COVID-19. Repertoires were generated with immunoSEQ multiplex PCR, while TCRdb's copy carries only in-frame clones and drops some. The data show around 70,000 clones, with approximately 78% seen just once and around a sixth held by the top ten. To note about this clone: The identical CDR3 is also encoded by other nucleotide sequences in the sample.

The CDR3 has 13 amino acids. V was clipped by 3 bases and J by 2 bases, with 7 bases between them. The germline CDR1 and CDR2 sequences are KGHSH and LQKENI. The chain combines TRBV18 with TRBJ1-1; possibly TRBD1 for D (6 bases). The clonotype originates from a human donor in a cohort sampled during active COVID-19. The sample taken for sequencing was peripheral blood. In nucleotides, the CDR3 is TGTGCCAGCTCACCGGGACAAAACACTGAAGCTTTCTTT. Encoded protein: CASSPGQNTEAFF.